The 9 T cell receptor beta chains below were found in one sample sequenced in a study of T-cell memory formation after mild COVID-19. TCRdb reprocessed the 5' RACE reads with MiXCR, giving one entry per CDR3 protein. The table has fewer than 450,000 distinct CDR3 sequences, around 21% seen once. The sample taken for sequencing was PBMCs or a T cell subset sorted from them (not recorded which). These receptor sequences come from an adult woman who had mild COVID-19 (a few samples of this study predate the infection). Cell type and time point are not known.

The CDR3 DNA reads as TGCAGTGCTAGAGTGCAAGAGGAGCAGTACTTC. This gives the protein CSARVQEEQYF. The chain joins TRBV20-1 to TRBJ2-7; D is unresolved. Germline CDR1 reads DFQATT; CDR2 reads SNEGSKA (reference sequence). CDR3 length: 11 amino acids. V lost 1 base, J lost 7 bases, and 8 bases lay in between.

This clonotype was seen more than once but under ten times. The chain joins TRBV12-3 or TRBV12-4 to TRBJ2-3, with 8 nucleotides matching TRBD1. The V and J ends lost 0 bases and 1 base, in that order; junction bases with no gene match: 0. This CDR3 has 15 residues. CDR3 sequence reads: CASSLATGGTDTQYF. The DNA for the CDR3 is TGTGCCAGCAGTTTAGCGACAGGGGGCACAGATACGCAGTATTTT.

This clonotype was detected only a few times. The chain is built from TRBV9 and TRBJ2-1; D not certain. Deletions cut 4 bases from V and 7 bases from J, with 21 bases between. CDR3 length equals 16 residues. CDR1 is SGDLS, CDR2 YYNGEE, per germline. The CDR3, as DNA: TGTGCCAGCAGCCCATCGGCGCTAGTTACCGGAAATGAGCAGTTCTTC. It yields the protein CASSPSALVTGNEQFF.

V usage is TRBV4-1 and J usage is TRBJ2-5; 9 bases line up with TRBD1. In germline, CDR1 is MGHRA, CDR2 YSYEKL. The CDR3 is 15 amino acids. Trimming cost V 4 bases and J 5 bases; bases outside gene matches: 8. In nucleotides, the CDR3 is TGCGCCAGCAGCCCCGCCGGGACAGGGCCGGAGACCCAGTACTTC. Its translation: CASSPAGTGPETQYF.

The chain couples TRBV9 to TRBJ2-1; TRBD2 matches at 7 bases. From germline, CDR1 is SGDLS and CDR2 YYNGEE. V lost 1 base, J lost 4 bases, and 11 bases stayed unmatched. This CDR3 has 17 residues. The CDR3 DNA is TGTGCCAGCAGCGTAACCTATCTAGCGGATCCTTACAATGAGCAGTTCTTC. Its translation is CASSVTYLADPYNEQFF. Based on the CDR3 plus reference TRBV9 and TRBJ2-1, the full variable domain is DSGVTQTPKHLITATGQRVTLRCSPRSGDLSVYWYQQSLDQGLQFLIQYYNGEERAKGNILERFSAQQFPDLHSELNLSSLELGDSALYFCASSVTYLADPYNEQFFGPGTRLTVL.

V usage is TRBV6-6 and J usage is TRBJ1-1; possible D gene TRBD1, 6 bases. The CDR3 totals 16 residues. Per the germline V gene, CDR1 is MNHNY and CDR2 is SVGAGI (reference sequence). V was trimmed by 2 bases and J by 3 bases, leaving 16 bases between them. The CDR3 nucleotides read TGTGCCAGCAGTTACAAGAATGGGGGCGAGGACACTGAAGCTTTCTTT. It translates to CASSYKNGGEDTEAFF.

This clonotype has a handful of counts. V is TRBV12-3 or TRBV12-4 and J is TRBJ2-7; D gene uncertain. V lost 4 bases and J 0 bases, leaving 4 bases between the germline ends. The CDR3 has 12 amino acids. CDR3 sequence: CASSWSSYEQYF. The CDR3 nucleotides are TGTGCCAGCAGTTGGAGCTCCTACGAGCAGTACTTC.

A few counts support this clonotype. The chain links TRBV9 to TRBJ2-7, with TRBD2 matching over 8 bases. The germline V gene has CDR1 SGDLS and CDR2 YYNGEE. The junction had 8 bases not matched to a gene; V was cut back by 2 bases and J by 4 bases. The CDR3 is made up of 15 amino acids. The DNA of the CDR3 is TGTGCCAGCAGCGTGAGTAGCGGGAATATGTACGAGCAGTACTTC. Translating gives CASSVSSGNMYEQYF.

CDR3 in amino acids: CASSDGTSGGLQETQYF. The CDR3 DNA reads as TGTGCCAGCAGTGATGGGACTAGCGGGGGCTTACAAGAGACCCAGTACTTC. The chain recombines TRBV25-1 with TRBJ2-5, with 14 bases matching TRBD2. The CDR3 is 17 amino acids. The V gene end was trimmed by 3 bases and the J gene end by 2 bases; junction bases not matched to a gene: 5. Germline V lookup: CDR1 MGHDK, CDR2 SYGVNS.